This T cell receptor beta chain originates from a study of cytomegalovirus exposure and HLA in healthy donors (dated by TCRdb to 2016 to 2017). Notes on the research overall: According to a later analysis, one platform produced both the 100 to 150 validation repertoires and the roughly 640 repertoires of the first cohort. The study was designed to test whether signatures of past pathogen exposure could be identified by cataloging public T cell receptors. A separate validation cohort of 90 to 150 different subjects was used in addition to the roughly 720-subject first cohort. To predict cytomegalovirus infection status, the study combined high-throughput TCR immunosequencing, statistical association of individual TCRs with disease status, and machine learning. Study-wide findings and limitations: Cytomegalovirus status was reported to be diagnosed by the classifier with high specificity and sensitivity in both the original and validation cohorts. In vitro tests confirmed that three of the cytomegalovirus-associated TCR beta chains recognize cytomegalovirus antigens. Most TCR sequences were observed very rarely across donors, whereas some public TCRs were present in many individuals. A later analysis had no HLA typing for the validation cohort, so co-occurrence there was scored across all 110 or so repertoires. The study gave a list of roughly 150 TCR beta chains associated with cytomegalovirus. Of the cluster scores, 90% to 95% were above 0 in a later analysis, which found that TCRs clustered in the first cohort also tended to co-occur in the roughly 130 validation repertoires. According to the authors, the approach could potentially be generalized to other disease states and immunological phenotypes.

V trim: 1 base; J trim: 6 bases; unmatched bases: 8. The germline V gene encodes CDR1 MNHNS and CDR2 SASEGT. The CDR3 measures 15 amino acids from cysteine to phenylalanine. Only the CDR3 DNA is retained, 45 bases long and in frame from the first base. Library construction relied on the immunoSEQ multiplex PCR assay. As for how the authors treated the data: A statistical classification framework was built for diagnosing cytomegalovirus status from the catalog of TCR beta chain sequences. The clones in this table, taken by TCRdb from immuneACCESS, are in-frame only. Not every clone is retained; where verified, under half of the shortfall comes from an unresolved V gene, and the cause of the rest is unknown. D and trimming come from the DNA, and the V and J calls and clone size come from that table. For this sample the table gives about 160,000 clones, of which 86% were detected only once. 2% to 2.5% of the sample is in the top ten clones.

The donors belonged to the validation cohort of over a hundred subjects, which was separate from the approximately 700-subject first cohort. With respect to this clone: The antigen this receptor binds is unknown. No much larger clonotype is one base removed from it; base qualities were not supplied.

The sequence was collected from a woman aged 18-30 years in good health and CMV-seronegative. Sequenced input: PBMCs. The chain links TRBV6-1 with TRBJ1-2; TRBD1 aligns with 7 central bases. The DNA sequence follows: TGTGCCAGCAGTGAAGGAGGGGGCGCGGAAAATGGCTACACCTTC. This sequence encodes CASSEGGGAENGYTF.